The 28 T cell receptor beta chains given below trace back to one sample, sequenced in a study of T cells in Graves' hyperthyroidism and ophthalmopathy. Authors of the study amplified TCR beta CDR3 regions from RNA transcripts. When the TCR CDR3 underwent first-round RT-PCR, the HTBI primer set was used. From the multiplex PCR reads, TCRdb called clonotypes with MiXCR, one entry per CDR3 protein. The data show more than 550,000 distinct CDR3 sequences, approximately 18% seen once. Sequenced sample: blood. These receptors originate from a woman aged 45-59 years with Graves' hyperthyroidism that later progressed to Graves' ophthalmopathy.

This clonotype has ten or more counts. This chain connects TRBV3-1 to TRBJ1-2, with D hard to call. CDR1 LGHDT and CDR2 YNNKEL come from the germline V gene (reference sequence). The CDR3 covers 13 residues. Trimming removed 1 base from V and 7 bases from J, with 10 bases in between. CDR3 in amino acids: CASSQGEDGGYTF. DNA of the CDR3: TGTGCCAGCAGCCAAGGGGAGGACGGTGGCTACACCTTC.

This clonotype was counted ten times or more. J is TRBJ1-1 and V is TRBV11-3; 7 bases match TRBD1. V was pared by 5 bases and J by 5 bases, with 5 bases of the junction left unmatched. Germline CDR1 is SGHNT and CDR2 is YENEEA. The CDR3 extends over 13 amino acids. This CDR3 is CASSTGVGTEAFF. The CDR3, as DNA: TGTGCCAGCAGCACAGGGGTGGGAACTGAAGCTTTCTTT.

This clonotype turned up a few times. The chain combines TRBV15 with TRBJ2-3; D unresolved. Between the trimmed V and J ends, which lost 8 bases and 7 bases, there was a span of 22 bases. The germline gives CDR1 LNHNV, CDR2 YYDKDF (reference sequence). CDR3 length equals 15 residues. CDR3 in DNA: TGTGCCACCTCCGGCGGCCTCCCCCCCGTGTATACGCAGTATTTT. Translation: CATSGGLPPVYTQYF.

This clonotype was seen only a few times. CDR3 region: CASSSPRTGTPPGNTIYF. The CDR3 nucleotides are TGTGCCAGCAGTTCACCCCGGACAGGTACTCCTCCTGGAAACACCATATATTTT. J is TRBJ1-3 and V is TRBV6-5, with 7 bases that match TRBD1. This CDR3 is 18 amino acids long. From germline, CDR1 is MNHEY and CDR2 SVGAGI. V lost 4 bases, J lost 2 bases, and 14 bases stayed unmatched.

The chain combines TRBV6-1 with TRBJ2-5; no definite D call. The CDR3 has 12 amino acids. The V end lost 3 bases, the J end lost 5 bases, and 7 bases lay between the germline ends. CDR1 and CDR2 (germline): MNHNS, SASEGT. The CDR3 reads CASSEVWETQYF. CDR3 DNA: TGTGCCAGCAGTGAGGTGTGGGAGACCCAGTACTTC.

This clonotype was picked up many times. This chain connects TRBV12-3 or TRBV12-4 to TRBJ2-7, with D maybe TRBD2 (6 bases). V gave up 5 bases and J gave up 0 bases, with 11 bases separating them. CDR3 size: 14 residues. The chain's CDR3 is CASSGRTDSYEQYF. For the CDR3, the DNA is TGTGCCAGCAGTGGGAGGACGGACTCCTACGAGCAGTACTTC.

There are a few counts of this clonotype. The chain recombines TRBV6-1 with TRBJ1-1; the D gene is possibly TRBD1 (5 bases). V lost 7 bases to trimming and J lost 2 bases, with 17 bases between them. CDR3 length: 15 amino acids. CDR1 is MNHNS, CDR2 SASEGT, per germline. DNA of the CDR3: TGTGCCAGCACGCAACGGGGGGGAGGAAACACTGAAGCTTTCTTT. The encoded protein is CASTQRGGGNTEAFF.

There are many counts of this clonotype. CDR3 sequence: CASSLTPEAGGRYTF. CDR3 nucleotides: TGTGCCAGCAGCTTAACTCCCGAGGCAGGGGGACGCTACACCTTC. The rearrangement joins TRBV7-3 to TRBJ1-2; TRBD1 matches at 7 bases. V lost 0 bases to trimming and J lost 9 bases; unmatched junction nucleotides: 10. The CDR3 length is 15 residues. Germline loops: CDR1 SGHTA, CDR2 FQGTGA.

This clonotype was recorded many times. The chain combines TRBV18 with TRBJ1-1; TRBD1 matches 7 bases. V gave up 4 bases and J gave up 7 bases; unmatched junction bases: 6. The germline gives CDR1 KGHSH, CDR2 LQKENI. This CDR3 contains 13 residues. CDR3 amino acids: CASSLGQANEAFF. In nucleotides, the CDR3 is TGTGCCAGCTCACTTGGACAGGCAAATGAAGCTTTCTTT.

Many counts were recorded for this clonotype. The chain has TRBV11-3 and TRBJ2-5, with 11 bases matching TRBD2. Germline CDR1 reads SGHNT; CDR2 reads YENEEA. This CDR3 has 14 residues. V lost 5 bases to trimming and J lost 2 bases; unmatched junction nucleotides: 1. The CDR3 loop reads CASSASGGQETQYF. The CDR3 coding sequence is TGTGCCAGCAGCGCTAGCGGGGGGCAAGAGACCCAGTACTTC.

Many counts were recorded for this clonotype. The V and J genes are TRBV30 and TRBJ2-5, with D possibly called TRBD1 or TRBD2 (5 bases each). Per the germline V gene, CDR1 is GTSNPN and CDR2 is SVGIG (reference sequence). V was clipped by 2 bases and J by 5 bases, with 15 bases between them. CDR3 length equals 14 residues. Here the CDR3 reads CAWSHRWDEETQYF. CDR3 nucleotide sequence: TGTGCCTGGAGTCACAGGTGGGACGAGGAGACCCAGTACTTC. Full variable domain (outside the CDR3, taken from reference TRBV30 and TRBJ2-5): SQTIHQWPATLVQPVGSPLSLECTVEGTSNPNLYWYRQAAGRGLQLLFYSVGIGQISSEVPQNLSASRPQDRQFILSSKKLLLSDSGFYLCAWSHRWDEETQYFGPGTRLLVL.

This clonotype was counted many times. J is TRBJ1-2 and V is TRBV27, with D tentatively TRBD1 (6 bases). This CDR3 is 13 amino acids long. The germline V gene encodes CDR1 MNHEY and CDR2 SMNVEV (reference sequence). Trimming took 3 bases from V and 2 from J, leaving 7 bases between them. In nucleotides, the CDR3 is TGTGCCAGCAGTTTCACAGGGAACTATGGCTACACCTTC. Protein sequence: CASSFTGNYGYTF.

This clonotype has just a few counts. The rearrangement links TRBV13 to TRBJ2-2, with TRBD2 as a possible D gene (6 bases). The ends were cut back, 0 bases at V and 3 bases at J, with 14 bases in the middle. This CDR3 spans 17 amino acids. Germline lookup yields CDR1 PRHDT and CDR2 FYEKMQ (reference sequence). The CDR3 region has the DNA TGTGCCAGCAGCTTAGGCCTTAGCGGTTTCTACACCGGGGAGCTGTTTTTT. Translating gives CASSLGLSGFYTGELFF.

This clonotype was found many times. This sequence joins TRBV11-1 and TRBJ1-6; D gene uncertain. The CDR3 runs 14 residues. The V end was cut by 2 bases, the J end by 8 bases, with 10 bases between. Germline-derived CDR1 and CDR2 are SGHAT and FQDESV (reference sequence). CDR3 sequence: CASSLTLGDSPLHF. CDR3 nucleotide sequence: TGTGCCAGCAGCTTAACGCTTGGGGATTCACCCCTCCACTTT.

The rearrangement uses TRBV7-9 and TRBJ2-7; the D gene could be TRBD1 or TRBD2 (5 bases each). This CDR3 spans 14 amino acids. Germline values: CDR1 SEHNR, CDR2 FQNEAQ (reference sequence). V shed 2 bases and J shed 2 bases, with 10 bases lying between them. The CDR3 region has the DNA TGTGCCAGCAGCTTACCGAGGGGTACCTACGAGCAGTACTTC. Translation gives CASSLPRGTYEQYF.

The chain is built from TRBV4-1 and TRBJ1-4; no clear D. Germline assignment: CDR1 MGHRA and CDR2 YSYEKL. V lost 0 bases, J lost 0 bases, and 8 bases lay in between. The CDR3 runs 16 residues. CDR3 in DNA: TGCGCCAGCAGCCAAGATCCCTTAACAACTAATGAAAAACTGTTTTTT. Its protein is CASSQDPLTTNEKLFF.

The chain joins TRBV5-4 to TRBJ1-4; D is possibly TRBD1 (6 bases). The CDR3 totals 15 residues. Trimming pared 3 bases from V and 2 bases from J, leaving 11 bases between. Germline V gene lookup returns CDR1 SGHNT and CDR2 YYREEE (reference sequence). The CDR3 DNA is TGTGCCAGCAGCTCCGCCGGGGGCACTAATGAAAAACTGTTTTTT. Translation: CASSSAGGTNEKLFF.

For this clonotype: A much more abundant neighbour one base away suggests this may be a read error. Here the CDR3 reads CGARDFPTGSSQPQHF. Written as DNA, the CDR3 is TGCGGTGCTAGAGATTTTCCGACAGGGTCGAGTCAGCCCCAGCATTTT. The chain is built from TRBV20-1 and TRBJ1-5, with 7 bases fitting TRBD1. Germline V gene lookup returns CDR1 DFQATT and CDR2 SNEGSKA (reference sequence). This CDR3 is built from 16 residues.

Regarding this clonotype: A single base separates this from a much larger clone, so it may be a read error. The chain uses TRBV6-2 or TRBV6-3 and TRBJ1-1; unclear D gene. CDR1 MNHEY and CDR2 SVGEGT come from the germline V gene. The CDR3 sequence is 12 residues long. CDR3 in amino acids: CASAGPWTGAFF. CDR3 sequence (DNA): TGTGCCAGCGCGGGTCCATGGACTGGAGCTTTCTTT.

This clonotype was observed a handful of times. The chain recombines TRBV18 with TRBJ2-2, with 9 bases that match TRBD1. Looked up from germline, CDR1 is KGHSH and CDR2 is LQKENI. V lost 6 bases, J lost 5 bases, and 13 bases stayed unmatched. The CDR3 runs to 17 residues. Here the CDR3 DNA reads TGTGCCAGCTCGGCAAGAACAGGGGGCGCAGAGACCGGGGAGCTGTTTTTT. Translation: CASSARTGGAETGELFF.

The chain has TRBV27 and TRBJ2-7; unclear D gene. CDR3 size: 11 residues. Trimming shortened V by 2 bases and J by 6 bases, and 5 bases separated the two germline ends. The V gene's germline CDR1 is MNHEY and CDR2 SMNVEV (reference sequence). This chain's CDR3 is CASSLNAEQYF. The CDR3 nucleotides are TGTGCCAGCAGTTTAAACGCCGAGCAGTACTTC.

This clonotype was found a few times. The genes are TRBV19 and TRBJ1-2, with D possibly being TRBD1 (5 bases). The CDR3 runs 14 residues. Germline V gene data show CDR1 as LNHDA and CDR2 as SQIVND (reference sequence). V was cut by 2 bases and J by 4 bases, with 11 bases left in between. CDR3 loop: CASSITGDFYGYTF. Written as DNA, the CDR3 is TGTGCCAGTAGTATAACAGGCGACTTCTATGGCTACACCTTC.

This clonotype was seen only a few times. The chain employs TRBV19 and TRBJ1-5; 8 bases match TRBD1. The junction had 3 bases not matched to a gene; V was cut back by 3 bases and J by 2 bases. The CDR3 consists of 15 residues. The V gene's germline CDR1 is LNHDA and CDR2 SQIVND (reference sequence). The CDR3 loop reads CASSMSQGGNQPQHF. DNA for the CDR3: TGTGCCAGTAGTATGTCACAGGGGGGCAATCAGCCCCAGCATTTT.

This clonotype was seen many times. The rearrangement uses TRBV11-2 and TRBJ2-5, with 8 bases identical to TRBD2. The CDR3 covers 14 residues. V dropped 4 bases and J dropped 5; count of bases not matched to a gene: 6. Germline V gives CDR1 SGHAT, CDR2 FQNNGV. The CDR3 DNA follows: TGTGCCAGCAGCTCTAGCGGGCGGCTCGAGACCCAGTACTTC. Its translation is CASSSSGRLETQYF.

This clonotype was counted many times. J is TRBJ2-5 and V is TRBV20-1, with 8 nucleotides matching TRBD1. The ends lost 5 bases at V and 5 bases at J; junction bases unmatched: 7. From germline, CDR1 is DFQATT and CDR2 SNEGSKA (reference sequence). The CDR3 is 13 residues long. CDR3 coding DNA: TGCAGTGCTTCTCAGGGGGCCGGGGAGACCCAGTACTTC. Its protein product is CSASQGAGETQYF.

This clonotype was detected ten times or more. CDR3 residues: CSARVGGGDETQYF. For the CDR3, the DNA is TGCAGTGCTAGAGTAGGAGGGGGCGACGAGACCCAGTACTTC. The rearrangement links TRBV20-1 to TRBJ2-5; tentative D call: TRBD1 (7 bases). The germline V and J ends were trimmed by 1 base and 5 bases, with 14 bases remaining between them. The CDR3 sequence is 14 residues long. The V gene's germline CDR1 is DFQATT and CDR2 SNEGSKA (reference sequence).

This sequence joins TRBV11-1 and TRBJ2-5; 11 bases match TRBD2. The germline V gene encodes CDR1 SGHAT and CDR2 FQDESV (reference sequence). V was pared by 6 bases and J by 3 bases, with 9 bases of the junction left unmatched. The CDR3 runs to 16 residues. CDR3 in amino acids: CASRSPGLADEETQYF. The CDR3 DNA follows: TGTGCCAGCAGATCGCCGGGACTAGCGGATGAAGAGACCCAGTACTTC.

The CDR3 loop is CASSNQQGGGQPQHF. In nucleotides, the CDR3 is TGTGCCAGCAGTAATCAACAGGGGGGAGGTCAGCCCCAGCATTTT. The chain carries TRBV6-2 or TRBV6-3 and TRBJ1-5; 8 bases are a match to TRBD1. V lost 5 bases to trimming and J lost 6 bases; unmatched junction nucleotides: 9. CDR3 length: 15 residues. CDR1 and CDR2 from the germline V gene are MNHEY and SVGEGT.